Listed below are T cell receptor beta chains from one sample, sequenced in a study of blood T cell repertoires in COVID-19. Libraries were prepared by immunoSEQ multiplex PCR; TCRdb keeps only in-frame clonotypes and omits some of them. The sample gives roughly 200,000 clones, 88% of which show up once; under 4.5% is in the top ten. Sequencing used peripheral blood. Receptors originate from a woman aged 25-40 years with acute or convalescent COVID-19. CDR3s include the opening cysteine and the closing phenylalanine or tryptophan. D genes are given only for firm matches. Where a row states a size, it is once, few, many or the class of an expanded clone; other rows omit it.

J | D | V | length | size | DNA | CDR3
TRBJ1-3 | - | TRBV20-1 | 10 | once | TGCAGTGGGCCTGGAAACACCATATATTTT | CSGPGNTIYF
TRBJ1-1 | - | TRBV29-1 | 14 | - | TGCAGCGTTGTAGCGGGGGGCGACAAGCTTGAAGCTTTCTTT | CSVVAGGDKLEAFF
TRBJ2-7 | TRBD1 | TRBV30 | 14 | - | TGTGCCTGGAGTGTTGGCCAGGGGGTAGCCGAGCAGTACTTC | CAWSVGQGVAEQYF
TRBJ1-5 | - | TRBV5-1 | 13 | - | TGCGCCAGCAGCTTGGGCGTCGATCAGCCCCAGCATTTT | CASSLGVDQPQHF
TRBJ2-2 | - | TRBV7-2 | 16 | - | TGTGCCAGCAGCTTGGAGGCGGTATCGAATCGCGGGGAGCTGTTTTTT | CASSLEAVSNRGELFF
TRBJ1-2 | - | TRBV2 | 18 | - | TGTGCCAGCAGTGCGATTATTTCTAGGGACATCCTAGTCTATGGCTACACCTTC | CASSAIISRDILVYGYTF
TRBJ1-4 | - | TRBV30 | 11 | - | TGTGCCTGGGCACAGGGAGTGGAACTGTTTTTT | CAWAQGVELFF
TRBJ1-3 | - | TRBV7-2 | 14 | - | TGTGCCAGCAGCTTAGACTCTAGCGGAAACACCATATATTTT | CASSLDSSGNTIYF
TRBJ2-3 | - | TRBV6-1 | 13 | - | TGTGCCAGCAGTGAATTTATCGGGGATACGCAGTATTTT | CASSEFIGDTQYF
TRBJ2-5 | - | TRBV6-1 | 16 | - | TGTGCCAGCAGTGTTGGAGGGGCCCTTCTGCAAGAGACCCAGTACTTC | CASSVGGALLQETQYF
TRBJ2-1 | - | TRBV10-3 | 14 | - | TGTGCCATCATGCTCTCGGAGATTTACAATGAGCAGTTCTTC | CAIMLSEIYNEQFF
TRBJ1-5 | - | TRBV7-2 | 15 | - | TGTGCCAGCAGCTTAATGGCAGGGGGCAATCAGCCCCAGCATTTT | CASSLMAGGNQPQHF
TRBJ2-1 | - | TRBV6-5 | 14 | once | TGTGCCAGCACTAGGGCGGGTGCCTACAATGAGCAGTTCTTC | CASTRAGAYNEQFF
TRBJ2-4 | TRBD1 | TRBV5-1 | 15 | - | TGCGCCAGCAGTTACATAGGGACAGATTTAGACATTCAGTACTTC | CASSYIGTDLDIQYF
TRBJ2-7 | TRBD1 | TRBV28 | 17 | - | TGTGCCAGCAGTTTTATTTCCGCCGGGACAGGGGGTTACGAGCAGTACTTC | CASSFISAGTGGYEQYF
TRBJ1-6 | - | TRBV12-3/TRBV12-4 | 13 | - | TGTGCCAGCAGTCCCCAGGGCCATTCACCCCTCCACTTT | CASSPQGHSPLHF
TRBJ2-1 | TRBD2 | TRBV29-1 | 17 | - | TGCAGCGTTGAAGTGAGGCTCCGGGACTACCTCAACAATGAGCAGTTCTTC | CSVEVRLRDYLNNEQFF
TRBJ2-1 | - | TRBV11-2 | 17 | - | TGTGCCAGCAGCTTGGCCCCCCGGGCCTATCCGGGGAATGAGCAGTTCTTC | CASSLAPRAYPGNEQFF
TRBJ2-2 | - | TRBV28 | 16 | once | TGTGCCAGCACCTTACACGGGACAACGAACACCGGGGAGCTGTTTTTT | CASTLHGTTNTGELFF
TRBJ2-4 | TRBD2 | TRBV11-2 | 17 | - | TGTGCCAGCAGCTTAGTTGTAGCGGGGGGTAAATTCGACATTCAGTACTTC | CASSLVVAGGKFDIQYF
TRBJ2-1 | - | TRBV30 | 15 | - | TGTGCCTGGAGTTTTATAGCGGCCGCCTACAATGAGCAGTTCTTC | CAWSFIAAAYNEQFF
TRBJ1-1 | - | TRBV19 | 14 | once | TGTGCCAGTAGTATTCTCGCAGGAAACACTGAAGCTTTCTTT | CASSILAGNTEAFF